This T cell receptor beta chain was profiled in a study of T cells in Graves' hyperthyroidism and ophthalmopathy. This clonotype occurred many times. Authors of the study amplified TCR beta CDR3 regions from RNA transcripts. The TCR CDR3 was amplified in a first-round RT-PCR using the HTBI primer set. TCRdb reanalysed the multiplex PCR reads using MiXCR and keeps one entry per CDR3 protein. The sample consists of more than 600,000 distinct CDR3 sequences, about a sixth of them appearing once. The V end lost 0 bases, the J end lost 4 bases, and 8 bases lay between the germline ends. The CDR3 length is 14 residues. Germline loops: CDR1 MNHEY, CDR2 SMNVEV (reference sequence).

The sequenced sample was blood. This clonotype was obtained from a man younger than 35 with Graves' hyperthyroidism. The chain combines TRBV27 with TRBJ2-3; unclear D gene. This CDR3 reads CASSLSPLADTQYF. Here the CDR3 DNA reads TGTGCCAGCAGTTTATCCCCCCTAGCAGATACGCAGTATTTT.